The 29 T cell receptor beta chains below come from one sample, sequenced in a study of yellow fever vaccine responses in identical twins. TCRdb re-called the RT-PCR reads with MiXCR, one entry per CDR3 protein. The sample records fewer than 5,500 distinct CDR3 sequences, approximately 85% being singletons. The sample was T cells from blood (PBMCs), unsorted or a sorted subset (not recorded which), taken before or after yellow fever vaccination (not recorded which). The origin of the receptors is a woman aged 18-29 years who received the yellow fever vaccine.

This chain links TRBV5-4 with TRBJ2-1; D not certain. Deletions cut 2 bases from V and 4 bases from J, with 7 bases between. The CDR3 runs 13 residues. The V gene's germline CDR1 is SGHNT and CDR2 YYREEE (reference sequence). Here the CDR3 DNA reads TGTGCCAGCAGCTTCGGGCAGTACAATGAGCAGTTCTTC. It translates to CASSFGQYNEQFF.

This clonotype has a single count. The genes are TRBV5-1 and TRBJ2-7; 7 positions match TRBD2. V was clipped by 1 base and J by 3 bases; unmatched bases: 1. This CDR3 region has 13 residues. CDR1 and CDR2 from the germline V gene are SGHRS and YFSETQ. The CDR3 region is CASSLWTSYEQYF. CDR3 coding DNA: TGCGCCAGCAGCTTGTGGACTAGCTACGAGCAGTACTTC.

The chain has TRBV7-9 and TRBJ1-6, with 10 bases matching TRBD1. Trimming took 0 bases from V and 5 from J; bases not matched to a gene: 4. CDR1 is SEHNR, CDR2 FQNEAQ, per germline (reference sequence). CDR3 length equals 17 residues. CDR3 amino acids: CASSLARQGADNSPLHF. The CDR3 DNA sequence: TGTGCCAGCAGCTTAGCGCGACAGGGGGCCGATAATTCACCCCTCCACTTT.

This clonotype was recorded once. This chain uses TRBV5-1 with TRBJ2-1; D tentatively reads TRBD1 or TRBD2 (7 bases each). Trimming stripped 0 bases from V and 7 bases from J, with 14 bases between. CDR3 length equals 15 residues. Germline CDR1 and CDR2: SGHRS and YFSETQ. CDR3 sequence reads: CASSLEPGGGNEQFF. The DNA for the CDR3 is TGCGCCAGCAGCTTGGAACCAGGGGGGGGAAATGAGCAGTTCTTC.

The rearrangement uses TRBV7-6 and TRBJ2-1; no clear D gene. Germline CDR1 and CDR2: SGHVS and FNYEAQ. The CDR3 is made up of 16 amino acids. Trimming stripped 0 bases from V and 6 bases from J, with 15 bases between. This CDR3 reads CASSLAGHPSANEQFF. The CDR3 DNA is TGTGCCAGCAGCTTAGCGGGTCATCCCAGTGCCAATGAGCAGTTCTTC.

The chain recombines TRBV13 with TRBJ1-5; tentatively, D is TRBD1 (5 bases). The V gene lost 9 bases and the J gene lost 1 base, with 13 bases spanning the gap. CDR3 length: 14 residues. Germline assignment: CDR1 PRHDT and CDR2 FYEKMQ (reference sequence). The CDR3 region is CASAQGGSNQPQHF. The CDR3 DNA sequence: TGTGCCAGTGCGCAGGGTGGAAGCAATCAGCCCCAGCATTTT.

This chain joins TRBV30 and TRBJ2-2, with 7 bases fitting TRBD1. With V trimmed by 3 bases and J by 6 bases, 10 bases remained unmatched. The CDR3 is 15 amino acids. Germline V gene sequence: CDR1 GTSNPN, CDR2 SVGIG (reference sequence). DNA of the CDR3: TGTGCCTGGAGCCTACAGACAGGGTGGGCCGGGGAGCTGTTTTTT. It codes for CAWSLQTGWAGELFF. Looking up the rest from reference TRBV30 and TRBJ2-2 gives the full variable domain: SQTIHQWPATLVQPVGSPLSLECTVEGTSNPNLYWYRQAAGRGLQLLFYSVGIGQISSEVPQNLSASRPQDRQFILSSKKLLLSDSGFYLCAWSLQTGWAGELFFGEGSRLTVL.

CDR3 sequence reads: CASSSTYEQYF. In DNA form, the CDR3 reads TGTGCCAGCAGCTCAACCTACGAGCAGTACTTC. The chain has TRBV5-6 and TRBJ2-7, with D unclear. This CDR3 contains 11 residues. The ends were cut back, 3 bases at V and 2 bases at J, with 3 bases in the middle. The germline V gene has CDR1 SGHDT and CDR2 YYEEEE. The whole variable domain, remainder taken from reference TRBV5-6 and TRBJ2-7, is DAGVTQSPTHLIKTRGQQVTLRCSPKSGHDTVSWYQQALGQGPQFIFQYYEEEERQRGNFPDRFSGHQFPNYSSELNVNALLLGDSALYLCASSSTYEQYFGPGTRLTVT.

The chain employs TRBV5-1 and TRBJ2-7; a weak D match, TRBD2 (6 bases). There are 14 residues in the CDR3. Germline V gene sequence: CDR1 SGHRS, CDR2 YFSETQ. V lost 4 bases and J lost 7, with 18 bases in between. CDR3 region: CASSQGPGLREQYF. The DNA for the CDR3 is TGCGCCAGCAGCCAAGGACCGGGACTTAGAGAGCAGTACTTC.

In nucleotides, the CDR3 is TGCAGTGCTAGAGATCTAGGGTTTAATGAGCAGTTCTTC. This sequence encodes CSARDLGFNEQFF. The V and J genes are TRBV20-1 and TRBJ2-1; no definite D call. The CDR3 loop spans 13 amino acids. CDR1 and CDR2 from the germline V gene are DFQATT and SNEGSKA (reference sequence). V was clipped by 0 bases and J by 7 bases, with 10 bases between them.

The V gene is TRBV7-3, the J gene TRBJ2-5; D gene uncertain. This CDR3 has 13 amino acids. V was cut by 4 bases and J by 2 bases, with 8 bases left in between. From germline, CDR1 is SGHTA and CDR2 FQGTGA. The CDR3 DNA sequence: TGTGCCAGCAGCTCTTCAGGTCAAGAGACCCAGTACTTC. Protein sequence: CASSSSGQETQYF.

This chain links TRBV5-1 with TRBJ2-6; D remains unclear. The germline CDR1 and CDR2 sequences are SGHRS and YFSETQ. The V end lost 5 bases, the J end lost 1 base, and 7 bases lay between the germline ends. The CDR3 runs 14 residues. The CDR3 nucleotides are TGCGCCAGCAGGCCCTCTTCTGGGGCCAACGTCCTGACTTTC. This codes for CASRPSSGANVLTF.

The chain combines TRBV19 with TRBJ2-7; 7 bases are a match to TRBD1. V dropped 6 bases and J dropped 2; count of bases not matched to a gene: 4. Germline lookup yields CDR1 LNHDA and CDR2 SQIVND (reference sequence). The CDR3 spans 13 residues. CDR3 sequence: CASSRDSTYEQYF. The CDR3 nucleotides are TGTGCCAGTAGCAGGGACAGCACCTACGAGCAGTACTTC.

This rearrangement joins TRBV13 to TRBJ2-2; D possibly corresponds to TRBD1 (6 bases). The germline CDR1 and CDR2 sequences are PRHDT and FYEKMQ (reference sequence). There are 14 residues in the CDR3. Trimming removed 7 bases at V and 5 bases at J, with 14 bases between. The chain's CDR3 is CASTRQGKTGELFF. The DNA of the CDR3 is TGTGCCAGCACACGGCAGGGGAAGACCGGGGAGCTGTTTTTT.

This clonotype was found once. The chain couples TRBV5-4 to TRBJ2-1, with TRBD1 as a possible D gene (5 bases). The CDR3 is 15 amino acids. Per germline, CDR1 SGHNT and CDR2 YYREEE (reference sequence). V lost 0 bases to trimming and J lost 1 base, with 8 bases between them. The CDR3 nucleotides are TGTGCCAGCAGCTTGGTTACAGGTTCCTACAATGAGCAGTTCTTC. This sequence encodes CASSLVTGSYNEQFF. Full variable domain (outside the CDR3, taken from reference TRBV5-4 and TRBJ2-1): ETGVTQSPTHLIKTRGQQVTLRCSSQSGHNTVSWYQQALGQGPQFIFQYYREEENGRGNFPPRFSGLQFPNYSSELNVNALELDDSALYLCASSLVTGSYNEQFFGPGTRLTVL.

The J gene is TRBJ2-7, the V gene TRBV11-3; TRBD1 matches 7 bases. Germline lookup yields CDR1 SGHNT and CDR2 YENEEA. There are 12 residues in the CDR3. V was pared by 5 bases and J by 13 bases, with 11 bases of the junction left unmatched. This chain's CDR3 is CASSATGSRPYF. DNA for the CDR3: TGTGCCAGCAGCGCGACAGGGTCAAGGCCTTACTTC.

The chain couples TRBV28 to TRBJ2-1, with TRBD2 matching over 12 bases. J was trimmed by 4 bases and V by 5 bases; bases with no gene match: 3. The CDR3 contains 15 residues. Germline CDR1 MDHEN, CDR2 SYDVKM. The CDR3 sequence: CASSGLAGSYNEQFF. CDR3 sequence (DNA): TGTGCCAGCAGTGGACTAGCGGGATCTTACAATGAGCAGTTCTTC. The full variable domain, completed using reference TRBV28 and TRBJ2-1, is DVKVTQSSRYLVKRTGEKVFLECVQDMDHENMFWYRQDPGLGLRLIYFSYDVKMKEKGDIPEGYSVSREKKERFSLILESASTNQTSMYLCASSGLAGSYNEQFFGPGTRLTVL.

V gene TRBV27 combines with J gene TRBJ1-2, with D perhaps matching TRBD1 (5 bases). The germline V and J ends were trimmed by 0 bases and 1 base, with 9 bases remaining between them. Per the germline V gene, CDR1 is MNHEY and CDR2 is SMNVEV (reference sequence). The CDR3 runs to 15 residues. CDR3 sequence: CASSLSQAFNYGYTF. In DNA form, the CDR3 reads TGTGCCAGCAGTTTATCACAGGCGTTTAACTATGGCTACACCTTC.

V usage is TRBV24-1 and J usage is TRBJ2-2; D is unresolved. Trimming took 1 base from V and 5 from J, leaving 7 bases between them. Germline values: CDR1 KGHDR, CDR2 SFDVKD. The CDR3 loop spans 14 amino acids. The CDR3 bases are TGTGCCACCAGTGATTTTGGGGAAACCGGGGAGCTGTTTTTT. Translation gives CATSDFGETGELFF.

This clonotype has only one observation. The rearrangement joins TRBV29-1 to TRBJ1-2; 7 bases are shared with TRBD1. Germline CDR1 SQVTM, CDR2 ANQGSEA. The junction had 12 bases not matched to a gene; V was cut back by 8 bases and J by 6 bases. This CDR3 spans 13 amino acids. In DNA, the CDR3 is TGCAGCATCGGGGGAGGGGGCGTGGATGGCTACACCTTC. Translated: CSIGGGGVDGYTF.

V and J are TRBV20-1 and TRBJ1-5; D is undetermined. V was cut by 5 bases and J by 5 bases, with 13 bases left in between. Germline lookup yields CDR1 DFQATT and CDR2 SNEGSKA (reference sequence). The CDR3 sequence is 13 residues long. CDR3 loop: CSAGPLYDQPQHF. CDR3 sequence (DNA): TGCAGTGCTGGGCCCTTATATGATCAGCCCCAGCATTTT.

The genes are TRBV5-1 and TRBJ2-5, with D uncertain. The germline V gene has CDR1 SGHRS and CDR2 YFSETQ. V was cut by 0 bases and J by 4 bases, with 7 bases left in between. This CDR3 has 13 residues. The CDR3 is CASSLAPGETQYF. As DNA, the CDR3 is TGCGCCAGCAGCTTGGCGCCGGGAGAGACCCAGTACTTC.

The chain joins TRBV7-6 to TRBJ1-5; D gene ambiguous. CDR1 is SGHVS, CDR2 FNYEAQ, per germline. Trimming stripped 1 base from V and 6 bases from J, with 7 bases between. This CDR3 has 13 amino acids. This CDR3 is CASSLGVRQPQHF. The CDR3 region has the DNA TGTGCCAGCAGCTTAGGAGTTCGTCAGCCCCAGCATTTT.

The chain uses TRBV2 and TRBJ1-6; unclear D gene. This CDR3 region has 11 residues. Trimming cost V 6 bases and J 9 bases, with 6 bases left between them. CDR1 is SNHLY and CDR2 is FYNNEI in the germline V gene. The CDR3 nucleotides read TGTGCCAGCAGGGAATCTTCACCCCTCCACTTT. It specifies CASRESSPLHF.

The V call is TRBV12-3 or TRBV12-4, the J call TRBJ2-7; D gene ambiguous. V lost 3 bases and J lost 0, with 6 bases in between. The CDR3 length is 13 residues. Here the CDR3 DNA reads TGTGCCAGCAGTTTTGGAAACTCCTACGAGCAGTACTTC. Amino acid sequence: CASSFGNSYEQYF.

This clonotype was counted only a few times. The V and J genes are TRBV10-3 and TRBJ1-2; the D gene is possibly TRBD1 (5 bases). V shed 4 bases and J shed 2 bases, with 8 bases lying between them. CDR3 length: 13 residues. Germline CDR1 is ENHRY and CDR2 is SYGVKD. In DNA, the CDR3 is TGTGCCATCAGTGGACAGCCCAACTATGGCTACACCTTC. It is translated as CAISGQPNYGYTF.

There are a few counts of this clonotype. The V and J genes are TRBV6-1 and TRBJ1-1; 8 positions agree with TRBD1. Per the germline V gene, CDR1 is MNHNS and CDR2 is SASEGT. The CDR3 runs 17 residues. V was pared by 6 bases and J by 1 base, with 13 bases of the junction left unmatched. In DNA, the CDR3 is TGTGCCAGCAGCCCCGACCTGCCAGGGGGCTGGAACACTGAAGCTTTCTTT. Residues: CASSPDLPGGWNTEAFF.

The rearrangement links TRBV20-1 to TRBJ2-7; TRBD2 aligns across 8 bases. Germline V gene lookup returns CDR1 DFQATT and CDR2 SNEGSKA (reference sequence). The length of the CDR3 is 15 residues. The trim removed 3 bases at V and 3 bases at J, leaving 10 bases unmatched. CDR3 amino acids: CSARSSGGRLYEQYF. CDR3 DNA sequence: TGCAGTGCTAGGTCGTCGGGAGGGCGCCTCTACGAGCAGTACTTC.

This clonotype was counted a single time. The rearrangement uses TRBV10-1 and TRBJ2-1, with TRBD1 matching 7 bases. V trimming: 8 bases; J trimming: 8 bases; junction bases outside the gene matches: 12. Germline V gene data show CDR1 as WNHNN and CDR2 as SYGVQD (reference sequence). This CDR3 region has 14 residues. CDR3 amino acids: CASGQAVTFDEQFF. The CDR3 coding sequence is TGCGCCAGCGGACAGGCGGTAACTTTCGATGAGCAGTTCTTC.